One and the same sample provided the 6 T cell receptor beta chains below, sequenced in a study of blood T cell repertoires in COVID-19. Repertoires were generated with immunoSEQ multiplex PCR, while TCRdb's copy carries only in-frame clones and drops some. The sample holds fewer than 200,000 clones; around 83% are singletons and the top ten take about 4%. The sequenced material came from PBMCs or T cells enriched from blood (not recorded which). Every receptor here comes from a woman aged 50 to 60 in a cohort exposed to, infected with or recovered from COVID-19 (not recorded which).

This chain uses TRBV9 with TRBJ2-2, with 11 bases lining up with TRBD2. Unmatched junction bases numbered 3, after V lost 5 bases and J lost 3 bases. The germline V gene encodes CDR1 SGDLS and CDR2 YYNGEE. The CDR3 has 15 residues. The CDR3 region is CASSLGLADTGELFF. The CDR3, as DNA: TGTGCCAGCAGTTTGGGACTAGCGGACACCGGGGAGCTGTTTTTT.

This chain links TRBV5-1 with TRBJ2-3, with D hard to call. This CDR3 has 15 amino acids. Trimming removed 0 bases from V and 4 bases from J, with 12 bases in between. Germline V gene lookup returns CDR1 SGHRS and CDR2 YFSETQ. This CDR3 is CASSLGLGLADTQYF. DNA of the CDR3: TGCGCCAGCAGCTTGGGGCTTGGTCTCGCAGATACGCAGTATTTT. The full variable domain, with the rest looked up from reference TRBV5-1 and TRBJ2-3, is KAGVTQTPRYLIKTRGQQVTLSCSPISGHRSVSWYQQTPGQGLQFLFEYFSETQRNKGNFPGRFSGRQFSNSRSEMNVSTLELGDSALYLCASSLGLGLADTQYFGPGTRLTVL.

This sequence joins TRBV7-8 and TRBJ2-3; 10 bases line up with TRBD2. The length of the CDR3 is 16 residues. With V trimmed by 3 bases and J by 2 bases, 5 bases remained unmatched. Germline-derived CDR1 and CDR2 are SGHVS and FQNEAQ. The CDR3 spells CASSLVAGGNTDTQYF. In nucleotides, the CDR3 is TGTGCCAGCAGCTTGGTAGCGGGAGGCAACACAGATACGCAGTATTTT.

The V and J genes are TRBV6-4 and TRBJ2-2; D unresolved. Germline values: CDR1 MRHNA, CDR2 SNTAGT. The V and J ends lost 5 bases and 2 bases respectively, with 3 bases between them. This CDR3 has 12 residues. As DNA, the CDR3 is TGTGCCAGCAGTCCTAACACCGGGGAGCTGTTTTTT. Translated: CASSPNTGELFF.

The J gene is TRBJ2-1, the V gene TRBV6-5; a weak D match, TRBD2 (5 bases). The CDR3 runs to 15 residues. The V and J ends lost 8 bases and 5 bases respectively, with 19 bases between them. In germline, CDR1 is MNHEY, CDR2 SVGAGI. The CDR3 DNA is TGTGCCAGCTGCAATTTAAAGCGGAAAGACAATGAGCAGTTCTTC. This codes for CASCNLKRKDNEQFF.

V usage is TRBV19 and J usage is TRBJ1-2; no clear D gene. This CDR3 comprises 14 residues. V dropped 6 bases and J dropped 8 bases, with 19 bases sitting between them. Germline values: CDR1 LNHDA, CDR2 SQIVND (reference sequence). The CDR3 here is CASRQPGEPRGYTF. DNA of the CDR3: TGTGCCAGTAGGCAACCGGGAGAACCTAGGGGCTACACCTTC. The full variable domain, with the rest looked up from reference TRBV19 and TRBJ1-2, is DGGITQSPKYLFRKEGQNVTLSCEQNLNHDAMYWYRQDPGQGLRLIYYSQIVNDFQKGDIAEGYSVSREKKESFPLTVTSAQKNPTAFYLCASRQPGEPRGYTFGSGTRLTVV.